This entry features one T cell receptor beta chain sequence. Antigen unknown. TCRdb independently ran MiXCR on the reads; one entry per CDR3 protein. The sample has approximately 630,000 distinct CDR3 sequences; 24% are singletons. Trimming took 6 bases from V and 0 from J; bases not matched to a gene: 8. CDR3 length: 15 amino acids. Germline V gene sequence: CDR1 SGDLS, CDR2 YYNGEE. The data are from a study of T cell repertoires in cytomegalovirus infection. Study in general: An indication of both CMV infection and matching HLA type came from public TCR beta signatures.

Points from the study as a whole: Cumulative public TCR beta family frequency identified carriers of CMV plus the relevant HLA. Dominant in the ex vivo response were TCR beta clonotypes restricted by HLA-C and specific for CMV.

Sequencing input: CD8+ T cells from PBMCs. The genes are TRBV9 and TRBJ1-1; 7 bases align to TRBD1. The TCR was taken from a human donor in good health (CMV status not recorded). Some clones in this sample may be carry-over from other donors' samples. CDR3 sequence reads: CASNPQGGMNTEAFF. CDR3 coding DNA: TGTGCCAGCAACCCCCAGGGGGGTATGAACACTGAAGCTTTCTTT. Using reference TRBV9 and TRBJ1-1 for the parts outside the CDR3, the full variable domain is DSGVTQTPKHLITATGQRVTLRCSPRSGDLSVYWYQQSLDQGLQFLIQYYNGEERAKGNILERFSAQQFPDLHSELNLSSLELGDSALYFCASNPQGGMNTEAFFGQGTRLTVV.